These 20 T cell receptor beta chains were all obtained from the same sample, sequenced in a study of shared clonotypes between healthy human individuals. Produced via immunoSEQ multiplex PCR; TCRdb's table is partial and in-frame only. The table includes about 1.4 million clones, more than 95% detected once. Sequencing was carried out using naive CD4+ T cells sorted from blood. Subset described: CD45RA+ positively selected. The receptors were sampled from a man between 25 and 39 years old in good health.

J is TRBJ1-1 and V is TRBV6-4; possible D gene TRBD1, 5 bases. In germline, CDR1 is MRHNA, CDR2 SNTAGT. This CDR3 is 13 amino acids long. V was trimmed by 6 bases and J by 1 base, leaving 9 bases between them. CDR3 residues: CASSEDRNTEAFF. In DNA form, the CDR3 reads TGTGCCAGCAGCGAAGACAGGAACACTGAAGCTTTCTTT.

This clone was observed a handful of times. This rearrangement joins TRBV2 to TRBJ2-2; TRBD2 agrees at 10 bases. CDR1 SNHLY and CDR2 FYNNEI come from the germline V gene. The CDR3 has 18 amino acids. J gave up 3 bases and V 6 bases, and 13 bases lay outside the gene matches. In DNA, the CDR3 is TGTGCCAGCAGGGTAGGGCTAGCGGGAGTAACGGACACCGGGGAGCTGTTTTTT. Amino acid sequence: CASRVGLAGVTDTGELFF.

The rearrangement joins TRBV10-1 to TRBJ2-1; TRBD2 aligns across 14 bases. V trimming: 6 bases; J trimming: 5 bases; junction bases outside the gene matches: 3. This CDR3 has 15 amino acids. Per the germline V gene, CDR1 is WNHNN and CDR2 is SYGVQD (reference sequence). Here the CDR3 reads CASSPGLAGDNEQFF. The CDR3 DNA sequence: TGCGCCAGCAGCCCGGGACTAGCGGGAGACAATGAGCAGTTCTTC.

The chain has TRBV7-9 and TRBJ1-3; D uncertain. Trimming left V 1 base short and J 2 bases short, with 6 bases between. CDR3 length: 14 residues. The V gene's germline CDR1 is SEHNR and CDR2 FQNEAQ (reference sequence). The CDR3, as DNA: TGTGCCAGCAGCTTAGAGGGAACTGGAAACACCATATATTTT. Its translation: CASSLEGTGNTIYF.

J is TRBJ1-1 and V is TRBV6-1, with D uncertain. The length of the CDR3 is 13 residues. Trimming took off 0 bases at V and 8 bases at J, with 10 bases between the two ends. Germline-derived CDR1 and CDR2 are MNHNS and SASEGT. CDR3 loop: CASSEASDFEAFF. The CDR3 DNA is TGTGCCAGCAGTGAAGCCAGTGATTTCGAAGCTTTCTTT.

This chain links TRBV28 with TRBJ1-2; 8 bases are shared with TRBD1. With 5 bases clipped from V and 2 bases from J, the junction kept 7 bases outside the gene matches. Germline loops: CDR1 MDHEN, CDR2 SYDVKM. The length of the CDR3 is 15 residues. The CDR3 DNA follows: TGTGCCAGCAGTCGGACAGGGTTTACGAACTATGGCTACACCTTC. Translation gives CASSRTGFTNYGYTF.

V and J are TRBV7-2 and TRBJ2-5, with D perhaps matching TRBD1 or TRBD2 (5 bases each). Trimming removed 4 bases from V and 0 bases from J, with 12 bases in between. Germline V gene sequence: CDR1 SGHTA, CDR2 FQGNSA. There are 15 residues in the CDR3. CDR3: CASSSRRGYQETQYF. The CDR3 DNA is TGTGCCAGCAGCTCCCGTCGGGGCTACCAAGAGACCCAGTACTTC.

The genes are TRBV5-8 and TRBJ2-7; the D is unclear. The germline CDR1 and CDR2 sequences are SGHTS and YDEGEE. V gave up 4 bases and J gave up 0 bases, with 14 bases separating them. The CDR3 has 15 amino acids. CDR3 coding DNA: TGTGCCAGCAGCCGCGAGGAACAGAGCTCCTACGAGCAGTACTTC. This translates into CASSREEQSSYEQYF.

The table lists this clone with a count of one. The rearrangement joins TRBV7-9 to TRBJ2-3; 13 nucleotides align to TRBD2. The V segment lost 5 bases and the J segment 5 bases; nucleotides outside the gene matches: 1. CDR1 and CDR2 from the germline V gene are SEHNR and FQNEAQ (reference sequence). The CDR3 consists of 14 residues. CDR3 sequence (DNA): TGTGCCAGCAGCCGGACTAGCGGGAGAGATACGCAGTATTTT. This gives the protein CASSRTSGRDTQYF.

V is TRBV28 and J is TRBJ1-1, with TRBD1 as a possible D gene (5 bases). Trimming took off 8 bases at V and 0 bases at J, with 19 bases between the two ends. Germline V gene lookup returns CDR1 MDHEN and CDR2 SYDVKM. The CDR3 is made up of 16 amino acids. CDR3 nucleotides: TGTGCCAGCTCCCTTTACACTGGGGGTATGAACACTGAAGCTTTCTTT. Encoded protein: CASSLYTGGMNTEAFF.

The chain couples TRBV7-9 to TRBJ2-1, with 7 bases aligning to TRBD2. The CDR3 sequence is 16 residues long. Germline CDR1 reads SEHNR; CDR2 reads FQNEAQ (reference sequence). Trimming removed 6 bases from V and 4 bases from J; junction bases left unmatched: 12. As DNA, the CDR3 is TGTGCCAGCAGTTTTGTCCGGGGGGTCTCGTACAATGAGCAGTTCTTC. The encoded protein is CASSFVRGVSYNEQFF. Complete variable domain (other parts from reference TRBV7-9 and TRBJ2-1): DTGVSQNPRHKITKRGQNVTFRCDPISEHNRLYWYRQTLGQGPEFLTYFQNEAQLEKSRLLSDRFSAERPKGSFSTLEIQRTEQGDSAMYLCASSFVRGVSYNEQFFGPGTRLTVL.

The chain's CDR3 is CASSINRVGLGGTQYF. CDR3 in DNA: TGTGCCAGCAGCATTAACAGGGTGGGGCTCGGTGGAACGCAGTATTTT. V and J are TRBV7-3 and TRBJ2-3; TRBD1 is a possible D gene (6 bases). Germline CDR1 reads SGHTA; CDR2 reads FQGTGA. The CDR3 is 16 amino acids. V was pared by 5 bases and J by 9 bases, with 24 bases between.

This chain uses TRBV27 with TRBJ2-2; TRBD2 matches 14 bases. The CDR3 loop spans 18 amino acids. After removal of 9 bases from V and 1 base from J, the junction contained 10 bases not matched to a gene. Germline loops: CDR1 MNHEY, CDR2 SMNVEV (reference sequence). CDR3 DNA: TGTGCCAGTGTAAGGAGGACTAGCGGGAGGTGGAACACCGGGGAGCTGTTTTTT. Its translation: CASVRRTSGRWNTGELFF.

The rearrangement uses TRBV5-1 and TRBJ2-3; 7 bases map to TRBD2. V gave up 3 bases and J gave up 2 bases; unmatched junction bases: 9. Germline assignment: CDR1 SGHRS and CDR2 YFSETQ. There are 16 residues in the CDR3. CDR3 region: CASSSAGSQITDTQYF. The CDR3 nucleotides are TGCGCCAGCAGCTCAGCGGGGTCTCAGATCACAGATACGCAGTATTTT.

The chain uses TRBV7-9 and TRBJ2-2; D might be TRBD2 (7 bases). The germline CDR1 and CDR2 sequences are SEHNR and FQNEAQ (reference sequence). The CDR3 contains 17 residues. The V gene lost 5 bases and the J gene lost 4 bases, with 20 bases spanning the gap. CDR3 DNA sequence: TGTGCCAGCAGCCGTACGGGGGGCAGACCGAGCACCGGGGAGCTGTTTTTT. Encoded protein: CASSRTGGRPSTGELFF.

The chain recombines TRBV4-1 with TRBJ1-5; TRBD1 might be the D (5 bases). V was shortened by 3 bases and J by 2 bases, with 11 bases between the two germline ends. This CDR3 region has 15 residues. The germline V gene encodes CDR1 MGHRA and CDR2 YSYEKL. CDR3 DNA: TGCGCCAGCAGCCAGGTGGGGGTTGGCAATCAGCCCCAGCATTTT. Translation gives CASSQVGVGNQPQHF.

This sequence joins TRBV7-2 and TRBJ2-7; TRBD2 agrees at 8 bases. Trimming at V came to 3 bases and at J to 2 bases, leaving 12 bases not matched to a gene. This CDR3 contains 17 residues. Germline assignment: CDR1 SGHTA and CDR2 FQGNSA. This chain's CDR3 is CASSFPQLAGRTYEQYF. CDR3 DNA sequence: TGTGCCAGCAGCTTTCCCCAGCTAGCGGGTAGGACCTACGAGCAGTACTTC.

The chain links TRBV5-1 to TRBJ2-3, with D perhaps TRBD2 (6 bases). CDR1 is SGHRS and CDR2 is YFSETQ in the germline V gene. The CDR3 loop spans 14 amino acids. V lost 1 base, J lost 4 bases, and 10 bases lay in between. CDR3 nucleotides: TGCGCCAGCAGCTTGAAGTGGGGGGCAGATACGCAGTATTTT. Its translation is CASSLKWGADTQYF.

The J gene is TRBJ1-2, the V gene TRBV6-6; D is uncertain. Germline values: CDR1 MNHNY, CDR2 SVGAGI (reference sequence). CDR3 length: 16 amino acids. V lost 4 bases and J 1 base, leaving 16 bases between the germline ends. CDR3: CASSSSRVSGNYGYTF. In DNA, the CDR3 is TGTGCCAGCAGTTCCTCCCGAGTTTCCGGTAACTATGGCTACACCTTC.

The gene calls are TRBV4-2 and TRBJ1-2; D gene uncertain. The germline V and J ends were trimmed by 1 base and 6 bases, with 9 bases remaining between them. The CDR3 has 13 residues. From germline, CDR1 is LGHNA and CDR2 YNFKEQ. The CDR3 sequence is CASSQARGDGYTF. DNA of the CDR3: TGTGCCAGCAGCCAAGCCCGCGGTGATGGCTACACCTTC.